The 15 T cell receptor beta chains below were found in one sample sequenced in a study of a mutant IDH1 vaccine in newly diagnosed glioma. The time point was: week 35, safety follow-up. Alongside topical imiquimod, each dose of vaccine comprised 300 ug of mutant IDH1 20-mer peptide. Data came from immunoSEQ multiplex PCR; TCRdb stores just in-frame clones and leaves some out. The repertoire holds approximately 50,000 clones, with 85% to 90% as singletons. Their antigens are not known. Material: PBMCs, obtained from a glioma patient whose treatment included an IDH1 peptide vaccine. Receptor source: a man aged 35 to 55 with glioma.

The V gene is TRBV11-2, the J gene TRBJ2-7; 8 bases map to TRBD2. The V segment lost 3 bases and the J segment 1 base; nucleotides outside the gene matches: 2. This CDR3 region has 14 residues. CDR1 and CDR2 from the germline V gene are SGHAT and FQNNGV. The CDR3 DNA sequence: TGTGCCAGCAGCTTCCAGCGGGGGTCCTACGAGCAGTACTTC. Translated, it gives CASSFQRGSYEQYF. Using reference TRBV11-2 and TRBJ2-7 for the parts outside the CDR3, the full variable domain is EAGVAQSPRYKIIEKRQSVAFWCNPISGHATLYWYQQILGQGPKLLIQFQNNGVVDDSQLPKDRFSAERLKGVDSTLKIQPAKLEDSAVYLCASSFQRGSYEQYFGPGTRLTVT.

This chain uses TRBV7-2 with TRBJ2-2, with TRBD1 identical over 9 bases. The V gene end was trimmed by 6 bases and the J gene end by 4 bases; junction bases not matched to a gene: 6. Looked up from germline, CDR1 is SGHTA and CDR2 is FQGNSA. The CDR3 contains 15 residues. The CDR3 loop reads CASREQGASTGELFF. CDR3 sequence (DNA): TGTGCCAGCAGGGAACAGGGGGCCAGCACCGGGGAGCTGTTTTTT.

The chain links TRBV18 to TRBJ2-6; a weak D match, TRBD2 (5 bases). The germline V gene has CDR1 KGHSH and CDR2 LQKENI. The ends were cut back, 1 base at V and 4 bases at J, with 11 bases in the middle. This CDR3 region has 16 residues. CDR3 in amino acids: CASSPLWGVGANVLTF. CDR3 nucleotide sequence: TGTGCCAGCTCACCACTTTGGGGAGTCGGGGCCAACGTCCTGACTTTC.

V and J are TRBV11-2 and TRBJ2-7; D gene unclear. CDR3 size: 13 residues. The V gene lost 2 bases and the J gene lost 2 bases, with 7 bases spanning the gap. Germline V lookup: CDR1 SGHAT, CDR2 FQNNGV. The CDR3: CASSLRVPYEQYF. In DNA form, the CDR3 reads TGTGCCAGCAGCTTAAGGGTCCCCTACGAGCAGTACTTC.

The rearrangement uses TRBV7-9 and TRBJ1-2; a weak D match, TRBD1 (6 bases). The ends were cut back, 5 bases at V and 0 bases at J, with 13 bases in the middle. The V gene's germline CDR1 is SEHNR and CDR2 FQNEAQ (reference sequence). This CDR3 contains 15 residues. The CDR3 DNA follows: TGTGCCAGCAGCGGCTACAGGGATTCTAACTATGGCTACACCTTC. It is translated as CASSGYRDSNYGYTF.

V is TRBV4-3 and J is TRBJ1-4; possible D gene TRBD1, 5 bases. Trimming cost V 1 base and J 6 bases, with 12 bases left between them. The CDR3 covers 15 residues. CDR1 and CDR2 (germline): LGHNA, YSLEER. The CDR3 DNA reads TGCGCCAGCAGCCAAGCCTGGGACGGAGATGAAAAACTGTTTTTT. It specifies CASSQAWDGDEKLFF.

CDR3: CASSLGLPSGKLYEQYF. CDR3 sequence (DNA): TGTGCCAGCAGCTTGGGCTTACCTAGCGGGAAACTTTACGAGCAGTACTTC. This chain connects TRBV5-4 to TRBJ2-7; 9 bases are shared with TRBD2. CDR1 is SGHNT and CDR2 is YYREEE in the germline V gene (reference sequence). This CDR3 has 17 residues. The V segment lost 0 bases and the J segment 4 bases; nucleotides outside the gene matches: 11.

The rearrangement links TRBV9 to TRBJ2-2; D may be TRBD1 or TRBD2 (5 bases each). Germline V gene lookup returns CDR1 SGDLS and CDR2 YYNGEE. The CDR3 loop spans 14 amino acids. Trimming removed 4 bases at V and 6 bases at J, with 13 bases between. The CDR3 DNA reads TGTGCCAGCAGCCCCCGACTGGGGGCCGGGGAGCTGTTTTTT. Its translation: CASSPRLGAGELFF.

The chain combines TRBV25-1 with TRBJ2-7, with D possibly matching TRBD1 (5 bases). Germline CDR1 is MGHDK and CDR2 is SYGVNS. The length of the CDR3 is 15 residues. V lost 6 bases and J lost 6, with 21 bases in between. CDR3 loop: CASSRGSRVQGEQYF. The CDR3 DNA reads TGTGCCAGCAGCCGAGGATCCAGGGTTCAAGGCGAGCAGTACTTC.

The chain carries TRBV9 and TRBJ1-3, with 9 positions matching TRBD1. Germline CDR1 is SGDLS and CDR2 is YYNGEE. The CDR3 extends over 16 amino acids. Unmatched junction bases numbered 3, after V lost 2 bases and J lost 0 bases. The chain's CDR3 is CASSVGTGPSGNTIYF. The CDR3 bases are TGTGCCAGCAGCGTTGGGACAGGGCCCTCTGGAAACACCATATATTTT.

The chain's CDR3 is CASSLARQGQPQHF. The CDR3, as DNA: TGTGCCAGCAGCTTAGCCCGTCAGGGTCAGCCCCAGCATTTT. The J gene is TRBJ1-5, the V gene TRBV7-8; weak D call: TRBD1 (5 bases). The CDR3 covers 14 residues. Germline values: CDR1 SGHVS, CDR2 FQNEAQ. With 0 bases removed from V and 6 bases from J, the gap between germline ends came to 9 bases.

The chain has TRBV5-1 and TRBJ2-7, with D possibly TRBD2 on 6 matching bases. In germline, CDR1 is SGHRS, CDR2 YFSETQ. Trimming shortened V by 0 bases and J by 2 bases, and 15 bases separated the two germline ends. The CDR3 is 16 amino acids. Written as DNA, the CDR3 is TGCGCCAGCAGCTTGGGTGGGACTGATAACGCCTACGAGCAGTACTTC. Its protein is CASSLGGTDNAYEQYF.

The chain carries TRBV10-3 and TRBJ2-1; D gene uncertain. V shed 3 bases and J shed 7 bases, with 4 bases lying between them. CDR1 is ENHRY, CDR2 SYGVKD, per germline. This CDR3 has 11 amino acids. The CDR3 nucleotides read TGTGCCATCAGTGATCTTAATGAGCAGTTCTTC. Translating gives CAISDLNEQFF.

The chain employs TRBV6-4 and TRBJ2-1, with 10 bases identical to TRBD2. V was pared by 3 bases and J by 9 bases, with 8 bases of the junction left unmatched. CDR3 length equals 15 residues. CDR1 is MRHNA, CDR2 SNTAGT, per germline. The CDR3 spells CASSDEREGPREQFF. CDR3 bases: TGTGCCAGCAGTGATGAGCGGGAGGGCCCTCGTGAGCAGTTCTTC.

This chain connects TRBV19 to TRBJ2-7; D unclear. Germline V CDR1 and CDR2: LNHDA, SQIVND (reference sequence). Trimming cost V 7 bases and J 2 bases, with 9 bases left between them. The CDR3 is 12 amino acids. For the CDR3, the DNA is TGTGCCAGTAACGGCGGTACCTACGAGCAGTACTTC. Encoded protein: CASNGGTYEQYF.